A selection of T cell receptor beta chains follows, all from one sample in a study of high-grade serous ovarian cancer treatment subgroups. Assay used: immunoSEQ multiplex PCR; TCRdb lists only in-frame clones, some missing. Counted here are about 10,000 clones, around 65% occurring once; the ten biggest clones make up 3.5% to 4.5%. Sequencing was carried out using tumor tissue. The origin of the receptors is a human donor with high-grade serous ovarian cancer. CDR3s include the opening cysteine and the closing phenylalanine or tryptophan. The order of the fields is J gene, D gene, V gene, CDR3 protein. A D gene is named only where the DNA matches it firmly.

TRBJ2-7	TRBD2	TRBV5-1	CASSQGGGTYEQYF
TRBJ2-5	NA	TRBV7-6	CASSLVTSQETQYF
TRBJ1-5	NA	TRBV5-6	CASSLLPGGDQPQHF
TRBJ2-3	NA	TRBV6-4	CASSDSIAWGTDTQYF
TRBJ2-7	TRBD1	TRBV11-2	CASSAPGQASYEQYF
TRBJ1-2	TRBD1	TRBV6-5	CASSTGTAPWGYTF
TRBJ1-1	TRBD1	TRBV7-9	CASSTRDRGFGTEAFF
TRBJ2-7	NA	TRBV7-6	CASGPQPGSYEQYF
TRBJ1-4	NA	TRBV6-1	CASSEDLQRKLFF
TRBJ1-1	NA	TRBV6-6	CASGRFTEAFF
TRBJ2-5	NA	TRBV28	CASSFSGLIQETQYF
TRBJ1-2	NA	TRBV9	CASSVGHVYGYTF
TRBJ1-3	NA	TRBV28	CATIGQSPNSGNTIYF
TRBJ2-5	TRBD2	TRBV28	CASLTRAGAETQYF
TRBJ1-2	NA	TRBV5-5	CASSYDPVENYGYTF
TRBJ2-7	NA	TRBV19	CASSRDLNPYEQYF
TRBJ1-5	NA	TRBV28	CASRAPSNQPQHF